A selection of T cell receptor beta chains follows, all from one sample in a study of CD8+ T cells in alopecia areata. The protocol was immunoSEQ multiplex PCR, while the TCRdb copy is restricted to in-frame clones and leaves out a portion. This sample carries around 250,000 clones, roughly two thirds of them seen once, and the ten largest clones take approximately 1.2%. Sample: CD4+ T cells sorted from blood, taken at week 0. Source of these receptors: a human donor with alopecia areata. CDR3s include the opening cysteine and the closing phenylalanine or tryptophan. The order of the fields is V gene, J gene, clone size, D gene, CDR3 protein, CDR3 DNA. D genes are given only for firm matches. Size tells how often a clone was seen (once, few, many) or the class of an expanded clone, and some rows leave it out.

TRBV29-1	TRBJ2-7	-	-	CSVNAGFEQYF	TGCAGCGTGAATGCAGGATTCGAGCAGTACTTC
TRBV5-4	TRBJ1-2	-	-	CATKGQESFNYGYTF	TGTGCCACCAAGGGTCAGGAATCATTTAACTATGGCTACACCTTC
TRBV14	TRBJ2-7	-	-	CASSQARYEQYF	TGTGCCAGCAGCCAGGCCAGGTACGAGCAGTACTTC
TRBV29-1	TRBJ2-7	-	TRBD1	CSAVGTGRTYEQYF	TGCAGCGCCGTCGGGACAGGGAGAACCTACGAGCAGTACTTC
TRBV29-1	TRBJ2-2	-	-	CSVAKGGIYTGELFF	TGCAGCGTTGCTAAAGGGGGGATTTACACCGGGGAGCTGTTTTTT
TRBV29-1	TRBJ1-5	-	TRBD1	CSVAGTGGDQPQHF	TGCAGCGTTGCCGGGACAGGGGGCGATCAGCCCCAGCATTTT
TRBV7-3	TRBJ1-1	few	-	CASSLTVNTEAFF	TGTGCCAGCAGCTTAACGGTGAACACTGAAGCTTTCTTT
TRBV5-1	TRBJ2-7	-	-	CASSSWTVNYEQYF	TGCGCCAGCAGCAGTTGGACAGTTAACTACGAGCAGTACTTC
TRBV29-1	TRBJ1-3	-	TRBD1	CSAWDSGSGNTIYF	TGCAGCGCCTGGGACAGCGGGTCTGGAAACACCATATATTTT
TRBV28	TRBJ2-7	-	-	CASYSSRLYEQYF	TGTGCCAGTTACAGCTCCCGCCTCTACGAGCAGTACTTC
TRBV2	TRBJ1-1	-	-	CASRVTGLNTEAFF	TGTGCCAGCAGAGTCACAGGTCTGAACACTGAAGCTTTCTTT
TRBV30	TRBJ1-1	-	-	CAWRGGGTEAFF	TGTGCCTGGAGAGGAGGGGGGACTGAAGCTTTCTTT
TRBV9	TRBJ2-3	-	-	CASSRSRASTDTQYF	TGTGCCAGCAGCCGATCCAGAGCTAGCACAGATACGCAGTATTTT